Sequencing of this TCR beta chain was carried out in a study of T cells in narcolepsy. Notes on this clone: Its antigen is undetermined.

Sequencing was performed with immunoSEQ multiplex PCR; in TCRdb, only in-frame clones are kept and a portion is missing. The sample has 25,000 to 30,000 clones; about 84% are singletons. The CDR3 covers 13 residues. The ends were cut back, 7 bases at V and 0 bases at J, with 9 bases in the middle. The germline gives CDR1 SQVTM, CDR2 ANQGSEA. Whole-study findings and limits: Reportedly, autoreactive clonotypes were serially detected in patients' blood but not controls'. Comparing one patient's CSF and blood CD4+ clonotypes highlighted HCRT- and TRIB2-specific autoreactive clonotypes. In some patient and control memory CD4+ samples, autoreactive clones were absent.

Sequencing was performed on CD45RA- memory CD4+ T cells from PBMCs. This TCR was sampled from a human donor with narcolepsy. The chain combines TRBV29-1 with TRBJ2-2; possible D gene TRBD2, 6 bases. The CDR3 DNA sequence: TGCAGCGGGGGGGAGCCGAACACCGGGGAGCTGTTTTTT. Amino acid sequence: CSGGEPNTGELFF.